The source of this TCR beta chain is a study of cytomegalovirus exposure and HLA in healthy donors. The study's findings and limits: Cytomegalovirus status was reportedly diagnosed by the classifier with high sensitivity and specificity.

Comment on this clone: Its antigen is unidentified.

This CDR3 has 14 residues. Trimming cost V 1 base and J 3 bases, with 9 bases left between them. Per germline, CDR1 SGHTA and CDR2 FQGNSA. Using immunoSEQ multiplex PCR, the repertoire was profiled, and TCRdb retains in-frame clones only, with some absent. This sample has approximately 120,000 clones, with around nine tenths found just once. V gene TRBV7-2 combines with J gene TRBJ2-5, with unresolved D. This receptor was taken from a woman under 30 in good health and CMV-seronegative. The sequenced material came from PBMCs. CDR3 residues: CASSLGGAEETQYF. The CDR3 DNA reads TGTGCCAGCAGCTTAGGCGGCGCCGAAGAGACCCAGTACTTC. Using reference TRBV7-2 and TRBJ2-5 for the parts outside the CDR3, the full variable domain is GAGVSQSPSNKVTEKGKDVELRCDPISGHTALYWYRQSLGQGLEFLIYFQGNSAPDKSGLPSDRFSAERTGGSVSTLTIQRTQQEDSAVYLCASSLGGAEETQYFGPGTRLLVL.